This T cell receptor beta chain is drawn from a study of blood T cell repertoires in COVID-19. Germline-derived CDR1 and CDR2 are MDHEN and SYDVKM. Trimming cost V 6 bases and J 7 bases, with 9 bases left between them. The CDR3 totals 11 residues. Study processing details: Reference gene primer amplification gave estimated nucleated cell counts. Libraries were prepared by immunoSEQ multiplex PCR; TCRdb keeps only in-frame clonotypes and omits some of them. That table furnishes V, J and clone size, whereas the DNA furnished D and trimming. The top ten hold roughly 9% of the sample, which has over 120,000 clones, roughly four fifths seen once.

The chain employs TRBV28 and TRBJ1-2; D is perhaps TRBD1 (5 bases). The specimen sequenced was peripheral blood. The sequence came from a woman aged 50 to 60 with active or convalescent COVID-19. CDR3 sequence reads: CASRGGVGYTF. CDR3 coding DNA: TGTGCCAGCAGAGGAGGGGTTGGCTACACCTTC.